These 26 T cell receptor beta chains share one sample of origin, sequenced in a study of blood T cells in healthy people across ages. Sample-barcoded 5' priming and a J-beta primer mix drove a second PCR of roughly 6 to 12 cycles. TCRdb ran MiXCR on the 5' RACE reads and lists one entry per CDR3 protein. The sample holds some 920,000 distinct CDR3 sequences, roughly 51% seen once. Source material: blood. These receptors were collected from a woman aged 60-75 years in good health.

The gene calls are TRBV11-2 and TRBJ2-4; D is possibly TRBD2 (6 bases). The J call is uncertain, as TRBJ2-7 better fits the DNA end. CDR1 is SGHAT and CDR2 is FQNNGV in the germline V gene. The CDR3 length is 14 residues. Here the CDR3 reads CASSGGYDRHEQYF. In DNA, the CDR3 is TGTGCCAGCAGCGGAGGGTATGATCGGCACGAGCAGTACTTC.

V and J are TRBV6-6 and TRBJ1-2; D possibly corresponds to TRBD1 (5 bases). V was pared by 5 bases and J by 2 bases, with 12 bases between. Germline V gene lookup returns CDR1 MNHNY and CDR2 SVGAGI (reference sequence). The CDR3 totals 14 residues. CDR3 DNA: TGTGCCAGCAGTATTGGCAGGGAGAACTATGGCTACACCTTC. Translation gives CASSIGRENYGYTF.

This chain uses TRBV20-1 with TRBJ2-1, with a tentative D call TRBD1 (6 bases). V lost 0 bases and J 6 bases, leaving 15 bases between the germline ends. The CDR3 is 15 amino acids. Germline V gene data show CDR1 as DFQATT and CDR2 as SNEGSKA (reference sequence). The CDR3 sequence: CSARDRQVSVNEQFF. CDR3 nucleotide sequence: TGCAGTGCTAGAGATCGACAGGTTTCTGTCAATGAGCAGTTCTTC.

This clonotype was observed a handful of times. The rearrangement joins TRBV6-2 or TRBV6-3 to TRBJ2-1; D unresolved. From germline, CDR1 is MNHEY and CDR2 SVGEGT. The germline V and J ends were trimmed by 0 bases and 5 bases, with 14 bases remaining between them. This CDR3 is built from 16 residues. This chain's CDR3 is CASSYSPHILDNEQFF. CDR3 nucleotide sequence: TGTGCCAGCAGTTACTCCCCTCACATATTAGACAATGAGCAGTTCTTC.

This rearrangement joins TRBV11-3 to TRBJ2-7; TRBD2 is a possible D gene (6 bases). The V end lost 0 bases, the J end lost 2 bases, and 14 bases lay between the germline ends. The germline V gene has CDR1 SGHNT and CDR2 YENEEA. The CDR3 length is 16 residues. For the CDR3, the DNA is TGTGCCAGCAGCTTAGAGCGCGGAGGAGGGACCTACGAGCAGTACTTC. Encoded protein: CASSLERGGGTYEQYF.

This clonotype was observed a handful of times. The chain links TRBV29-1 to TRBJ2-7, with D perhaps TRBD2 (6 bases). Trimming took off 4 bases at V and 0 bases at J, with 13 bases between the two ends. CDR1 SQVTM and CDR2 ANQGSEA come from the germline V gene. CDR3 length: 14 residues. CDR3 protein: CSVARGTRSYEQYF. The CDR3 coding sequence is TGCAGCGTTGCCCGCGGGACGCGCTCCTACGAGCAGTACTTC.

This clonotype was counted a single time. V usage is TRBV11-1 and J usage is TRBJ2-2; tentatively, D is TRBD1 (7 bases). The germline V and J ends were trimmed by 5 bases and 5 bases, with 15 bases remaining between them. Germline V gene lookup returns CDR1 SGHAT and CDR2 FQDESV (reference sequence). This CDR3 region has 15 residues. CDR3 bases: TGTGCCAGCAGCCCGGCAGGGGGGTTTACCGGGGAGCTGTTTTTT. It specifies CASSPAGGFTGELFF.

This rearrangement joins TRBV15 to TRBJ2-7; 7 bases are a match to TRBD1. V lost 3 bases to trimming and J lost 6 bases; unmatched junction nucleotides: 5. The CDR3 is 13 residues long. The V gene's germline CDR1 is LNHNV and CDR2 YYDKDF (reference sequence). Here the CDR3 reads CATSREEGAEQYF. CDR3 coding DNA: TGTGCCACCAGCAGGGAAGAGGGGGCCGAGCAGTACTTC.

As to this clonotype: Compared with germline, one end of the junction differs, possibly owing to a read error. The chain joins TRBV4-1 to TRBJ2-1; D might be TRBD1 (6 bases). CDR1 and CDR2 from the germline V gene are MGHRA and YSYEKL. CDR3 length: 15 residues. The CDR3 coding sequence is TGCGCCAGCAGCCAAGACGTAGCCGGGGACAACGAGCAGTTCTTC. Residues: CASSQDVAGDNEQFF.

CDR3 coding DNA: TGTGCCAGCAGTTTTACTAGCGGGGGCGGAGAGACCCAGTACTTC. It encodes CASSFTSGGGETQYF. J is TRBJ2-5 and V is TRBV2, with TRBD2 matching 11 bases. This CDR3 spans 15 amino acids. In germline, CDR1 is SNHLY, CDR2 FYNNEI. V gave up 5 bases and J gave up 4 bases; unmatched junction bases: 6.

Points on this clonotype: Its ends do not fully match the called genes, so a read error is possible. The rearrangement links TRBV24-1 to TRBJ2-7; D is perhaps TRBD1 (5 bases). The last part of the DNA fits TRBJ2-5 better; the J call may be wrong. Germline V gives CDR1 KGHDR, CDR2 SFDVKD. This CDR3 region has 13 residues. CDR3 amino acids: CTTSDPGLETQYF. CDR3 nucleotides: TGTACCACCAGTGATCCAGGGCTGGAGACCCAGTACTTC.

V usage is TRBV20-1 and J usage is TRBJ2-7; 9 nucleotides line up with TRBD2. Germline-derived CDR1 and CDR2 are DFQATT and SNEGSKA (reference sequence). CDR3 length: 14 amino acids. V was clipped by 0 bases and J by 3 bases; unmatched bases: 3. DNA for the CDR3: TGCAGTGCTAGAGATAGCGGGAGTATCTACGAGCAGTACTTC. This sequence encodes CSARDSGSIYEQYF.

The CDR3 loop reads CATGASGYNEQYF. DNA for the CDR3: TGTGCCACCGGGGCTAGCGGATACAATGAGCAGTACTTC. This chain joins TRBV24-1 and TRBJ2-1; 7 positions match TRBD2. The J call could be wrong; TRBJ2-7 is a better fit for the DNA end. The CDR3 is 13 amino acids. Germline CDR1 reads KGHDR; CDR2 reads SFDVKD.

This chain links TRBV6-6 with TRBJ2-5, with D possibly TRBD2 on 7 matching bases. Looked up from germline, CDR1 is MNHNY and CDR2 is SVGAGI (reference sequence). This CDR3 comprises 16 residues. V was shortened by 2 bases and J by 11 bases, with 24 bases between the two germline ends. Here the CDR3 DNA reads TGTGCCAGCAGTTACGGGGGTGGGAGGGGGAGTGATGAGCAGTACTTC. Amino acid sequence: CASSYGGGRGSDEQYF.

This rearrangement joins TRBV7-3 to TRBJ2-1, with 9 bases fitting TRBD2. The CDR3 totals 15 residues. J lost 6 bases, V lost 3 bases, and 6 bases had no gene match. Germline V CDR1 and CDR2: SGHTA, FQGTGA. The CDR3 sequence: CASSFMAGGPNEQFF. CDR3 in DNA: TGTGCCAGCAGCTTCATGGCGGGAGGGCCCAATGAGCAGTTCTTC.

This clonotype was seen more than once but under ten times. This chain links TRBV20-1 with TRBJ2-1, with 11 positions matching TRBD2. V shed 6 bases, J shed 5 bases, and the junction held 9 bases outside the gene matches. The CDR3 is 15 residues long. Germline CDR1 DFQATT, CDR2 SNEGSKA (reference sequence). The CDR3 protein is CSAPASGRTNNEQFF. The CDR3 nucleotides are TGCAGTGCACCAGCTAGCGGGAGGACGAACAATGAGCAGTTCTTC.

The J gene is TRBJ1-2, the V gene TRBV28; TRBD1 is a possible D gene (6 bases). Between the trimmed V and J ends, which lost 2 bases and 4 bases, there was a span of 11 bases. This CDR3 region has 14 residues. Germline lookup yields CDR1 MDHEN and CDR2 SYDVKM. DNA for the CDR3: TGTGCCAGCAGTTTACCTGGGGACACCTATGGCTACACCTTC. Its translation: CASSLPGDTYGYTF.

This clonotype has at least ten counts. The chain joins TRBV29-1 to TRBJ2-3; 7 nucleotides match TRBD1. Germline CDR1 reads SQVTM; CDR2 reads ANQGSEA. V trimming: 5 bases; J trimming: 4 bases; junction bases outside the gene matches: 6. The CDR3 length is 13 residues. In nucleotides, the CDR3 is TGCAGCGTTTGTCGGCAGGGGGCAGATACGCAGTATTTT. Translation: CSVCRQGADTQYF.

This chain joins TRBV7-2 and TRBJ2-5; D unclear. Germline CDR1 is SGHTA and CDR2 is FQGNSA. Trimming left V 1 base short and J 9 bases short, with 12 bases between. CDR3 length: 13 amino acids. The CDR3 region has the DNA TGTGCCAGCAGCTTAGAACCGGCGGCGGCCCAGTACTTC. Amino acids: CASSLEPAAAQYF.

This clonotype was detected only a few times. V and J are TRBV7-8 and TRBJ2-7; 9 bases are a match to TRBD2. The V segment lost 4 bases and the J segment 3 bases; nucleotides outside the gene matches: 16. This CDR3 contains 18 residues. CDR1 is SGHVS and CDR2 is FQNEAQ in the germline V gene. CDR3 nucleotide sequence: TGTGCCAGCAGCTCCCCACCTAGCGGGGAAAGGCTGTTCTACGAGCAGTACTTC. This gives the protein CASSSPPSGERLFYEQYF.

This sequence joins TRBV25-1 and TRBJ1-2; D gene unclear. The CDR3 runs to 15 residues. The V gene's germline CDR1 is MGHDK and CDR2 SYGVNS. Trimming took 3 bases from V and 5 from J, leaving 16 bases between them. CDR3 amino acids: CASSDIRTSGYGYTF. The CDR3 nucleotides are TGTGCCAGCAGTGATATTAGGACTTCAGGTTATGGCTACACCTTC.

This rearrangement joins TRBV7-2 to TRBJ1-2, with D unclear. V was clipped by 4 bases and J by 5 bases, with 11 bases between them. In germline, CDR1 is SGHTA, CDR2 FQGNSA. The CDR3 length is 13 residues. CDR3 region: CASSSGWNYGYTF. In DNA, the CDR3 is TGTGCCAGCAGCTCTGGATGGAATTATGGCTACACCTTC.

The chain uses TRBV10-3 and TRBJ2-1, with TRBD2 matching over 12 bases. The CDR3 consists of 17 residues. CDR1 is ENHRY, CDR2 SYGVKD, per germline. V was clipped by 3 bases and J by 4 bases; unmatched bases: 7. The CDR3 loop reads CAISDSSGRASYNEQFF. The CDR3 region has the DNA TGTGCCATCAGTGACTCTAGCGGGAGGGCCTCTTACAATGAGCAGTTCTTC.

The chain uses TRBV5-6 and TRBJ2-4, with TRBD2 identical over 11 bases. The CDR3 is 16 residues long. After removal of 2 bases from V and 8 bases from J, the junction contained 9 bases not matched to a gene. From germline, CDR1 is SGHDT and CDR2 YYEEEE. CDR3 in DNA: TGTGCCAGCAGCTTAAAAACGACTAGCGGGAAGTACATTCAGTACTTC. Translating it yields CASSLKTTSGKYIQYF.

The chain joins TRBV20-1 to TRBJ2-7, with D possibly TRBD2 on 6 matching bases. This CDR3 is built from 14 residues. CDR1 DFQATT and CDR2 SNEGSKA come from the germline V gene (reference sequence). The germline V and J ends were trimmed by 5 bases and 0 bases, with 14 bases remaining between them. This chain's CDR3 is CSARLVLSSYEQYF. The DNA of the CDR3 is TGCAGTGCTCGACTAGTGTTAAGCTCCTACGAGCAGTACTTC.

This clonotype showed up just a few times. The J gene is TRBJ1-5, the V gene TRBV6-2 or TRBV6-3, with D unresolved. Per germline, CDR1 MNHEY and CDR2 SVGEGT. Trimming pared 3 bases from V and 1 base from J, leaving 7 bases between. This CDR3 comprises 14 residues. The CDR3 sequence: CASSYYGSNQPQHF. CDR3 nucleotide sequence: TGTGCCAGCAGTTATTATGGGAGCAATCAGCCCCAGCATTTT.